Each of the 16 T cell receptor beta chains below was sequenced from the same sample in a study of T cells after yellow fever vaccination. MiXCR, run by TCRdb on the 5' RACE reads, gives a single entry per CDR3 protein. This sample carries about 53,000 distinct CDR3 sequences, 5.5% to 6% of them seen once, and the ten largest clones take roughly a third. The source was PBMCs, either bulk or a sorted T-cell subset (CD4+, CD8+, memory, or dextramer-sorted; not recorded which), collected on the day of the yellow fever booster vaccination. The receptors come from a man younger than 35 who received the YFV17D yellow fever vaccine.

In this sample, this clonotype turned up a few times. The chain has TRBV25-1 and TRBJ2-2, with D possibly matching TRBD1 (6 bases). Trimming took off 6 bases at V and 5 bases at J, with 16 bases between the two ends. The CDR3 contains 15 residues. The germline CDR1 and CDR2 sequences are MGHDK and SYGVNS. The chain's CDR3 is CASSHPGAVTGELFF. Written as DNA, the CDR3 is TGTGCCAGCAGCCACCCAGGGGCAGTTACCGGGGAGCTGTTTTTT.

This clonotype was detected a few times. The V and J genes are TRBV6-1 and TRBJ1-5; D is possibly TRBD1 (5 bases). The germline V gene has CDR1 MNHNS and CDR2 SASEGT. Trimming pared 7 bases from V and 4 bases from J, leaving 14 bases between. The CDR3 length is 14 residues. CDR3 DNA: TGTGCCAGCACCAACGCGGGGGGGAATCAGCCCCAGCATTTT. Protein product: CASTNAGGNQPQHF.

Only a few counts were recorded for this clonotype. CDR3 sequence (DNA): TGCAGTGCTAGAGTGGGGACAGGGGGCCAGCCCCAGCATTTT. Translation gives CSARVGTGGQPQHF. The chain carries TRBV20-1 and TRBJ1-5; 12 bases agree with TRBD1. This CDR3 is built from 14 residues. After removal of 1 base from V and 7 bases from J, the junction contained 2 bases not matched to a gene. CDR1 is DFQATT, CDR2 SNEGSKA, per germline (reference sequence).

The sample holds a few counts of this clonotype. The CDR3: CASSPRTGLNTEAFF. The DNA of the CDR3 is TGTGCCAGCAGCCCGCGGACAGGGCTGAACACTGAAGCTTTCTTT. V gene TRBV5-4 combines with J gene TRBJ1-1; TRBD1 matches at 8 bases. From germline, CDR1 is SGHNT and CDR2 YYREEE (reference sequence). The CDR3 consists of 15 residues. J gave up 0 bases and V 4 bases, and 5 bases lay outside the gene matches.

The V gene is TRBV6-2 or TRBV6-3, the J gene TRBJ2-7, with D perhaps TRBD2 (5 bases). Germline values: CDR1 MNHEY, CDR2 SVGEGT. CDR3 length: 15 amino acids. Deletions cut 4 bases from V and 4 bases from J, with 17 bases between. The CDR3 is CASSWEFSSRYEQYF. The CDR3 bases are TGTGCCAGCAGTTGGGAGTTCTCTTCAAGATACGAGCAGTACTTC.

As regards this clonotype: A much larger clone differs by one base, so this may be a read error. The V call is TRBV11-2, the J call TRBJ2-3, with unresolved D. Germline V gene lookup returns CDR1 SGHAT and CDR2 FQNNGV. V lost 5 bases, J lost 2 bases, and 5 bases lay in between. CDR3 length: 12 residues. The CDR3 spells CASSPITDTQYF. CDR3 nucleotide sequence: TGTGCCAGCAGCCCTATCACAGATACGCAGTATTTT.

CDR3 nucleotide sequence: TGTGCCATAGGACAGGGCGGAACCGGGGAGCTGTTTTTT. Its translation is CAIGQGGTGELFF. The rearrangement links TRBV10-3 to TRBJ2-2; the match to TRBD1 covers 8 bases. The trim removed 9 bases at V and 5 bases at J, leaving 5 bases unmatched. The CDR3 has 13 amino acids. Germline V gene data show CDR1 as ENHRY and CDR2 as SYGVKD.

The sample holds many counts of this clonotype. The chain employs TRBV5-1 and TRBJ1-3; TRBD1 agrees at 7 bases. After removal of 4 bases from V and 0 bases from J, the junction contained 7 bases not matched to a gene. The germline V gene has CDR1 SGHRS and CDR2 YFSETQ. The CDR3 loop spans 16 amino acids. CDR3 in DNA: TGCGCCAGCAGCGGTACAGGGGTCGCCTCTGGAAACACCATATATTTT. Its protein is CASSGTGVASGNTIYF.

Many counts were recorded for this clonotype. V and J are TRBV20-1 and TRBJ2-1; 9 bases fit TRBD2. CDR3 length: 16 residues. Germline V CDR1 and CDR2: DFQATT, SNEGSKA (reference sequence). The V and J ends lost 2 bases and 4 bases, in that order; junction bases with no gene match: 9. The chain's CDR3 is CSARSSGGPNYNEQFF. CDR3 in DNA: TGCAGTGCTAGATCGAGCGGGGGGCCCAATTACAATGAGCAGTTCTTC.

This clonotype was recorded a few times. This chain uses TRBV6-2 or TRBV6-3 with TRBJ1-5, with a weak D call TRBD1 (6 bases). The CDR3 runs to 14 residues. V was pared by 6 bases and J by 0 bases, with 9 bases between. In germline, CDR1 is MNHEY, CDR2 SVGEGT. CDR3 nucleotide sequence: TGTGCCAGCAGGTCCAGGGGTAGCAATCAGCCCCAGCATTTT. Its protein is CASRSRGSNQPQHF.

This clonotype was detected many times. Written as DNA, the CDR3 is TGCGCCAGCAGCCTAACCCCGGGACTAGCGGGGGGGCAAGACACAGATACGCAGTATTTT. Amino acid sequence: CASSLTPGLAGGQDTDTQYF. This chain uses TRBV4-1 with TRBJ2-3, with TRBD2 identical over 16 bases. The germline gives CDR1 MGHRA, CDR2 YSYEKL. Unmatched junction bases numbered 12, after V lost 4 bases and J lost 2 bases. This CDR3 contains 20 residues.

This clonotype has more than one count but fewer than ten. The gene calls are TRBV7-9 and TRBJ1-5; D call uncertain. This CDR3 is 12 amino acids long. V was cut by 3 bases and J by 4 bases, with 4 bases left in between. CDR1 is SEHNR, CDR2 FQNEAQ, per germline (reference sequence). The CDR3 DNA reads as TGTGCCAGCAGCTTGGCAAATCAGCCCCAGCATTTT. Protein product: CASSLANQPQHF.

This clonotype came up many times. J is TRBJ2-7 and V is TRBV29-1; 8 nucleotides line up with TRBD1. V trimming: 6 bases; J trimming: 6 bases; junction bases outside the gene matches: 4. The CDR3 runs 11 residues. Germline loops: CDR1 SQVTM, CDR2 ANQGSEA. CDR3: CSVADRAEQYV. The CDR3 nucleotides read TGCAGCGTAGCGGACAGGGCCGAGCAGTACGTC.

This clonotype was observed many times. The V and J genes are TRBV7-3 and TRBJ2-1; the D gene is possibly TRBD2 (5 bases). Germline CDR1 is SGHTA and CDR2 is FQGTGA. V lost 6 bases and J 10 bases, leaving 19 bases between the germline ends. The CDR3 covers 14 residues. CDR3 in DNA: TGTGCCAGCAGTCGCGACGCCGGGGTCAGAGAGCAGTTCTTC. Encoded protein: CASSRDAGVREQFF.

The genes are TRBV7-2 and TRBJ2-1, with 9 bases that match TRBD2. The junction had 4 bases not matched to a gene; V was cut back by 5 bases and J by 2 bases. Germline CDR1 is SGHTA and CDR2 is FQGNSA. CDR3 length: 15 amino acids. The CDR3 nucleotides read TGTGCCAGCAGCATCGGGACTAGCCCCTACAATGAGCAGTTCTTC. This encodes CASSIGTSPYNEQFF.

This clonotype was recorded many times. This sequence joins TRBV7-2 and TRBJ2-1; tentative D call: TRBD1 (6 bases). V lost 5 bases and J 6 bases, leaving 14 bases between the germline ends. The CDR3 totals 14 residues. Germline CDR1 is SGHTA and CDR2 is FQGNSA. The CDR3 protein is CASSPRQGSNEQFF. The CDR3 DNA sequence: TGTGCCAGCAGCCCCCGTCAGGGGAGCAATGAGCAGTTCTTC.